One sample yielded the 30 T cell receptor beta chains listed below, sequenced in a study of cytomegalovirus exposure and HLA in healthy donors. The PCR made use of 60 Vbeta and 13 Jbeta primers. Some clones are missing from TCRdb's copy, which holds only in-frame ones; the method was immunoSEQ multiplex PCR. The repertoire holds roughly 150,000 clones, with around three fifths as singletons. The sample taken for sequencing was PBMCs. These receptors were collected from a woman younger than 45 in good health and CMV-seropositive.

The chain links TRBV13 to TRBJ1-5, with D possibly matching TRBD1 (5 bases). V was cut by 6 bases and J by 4 bases, with 10 bases left in between. From germline, CDR1 is PRHDT and CDR2 FYEKMQ (reference sequence). The CDR3 totals 13 residues. The CDR3 coding sequence is TGTGCCAGCAGTTCAGGGTTGAATCAGCCCCAGCATTTT. Amino acids: CASSSGLNQPQHF.

The chain carries TRBV18 and TRBJ1-1; tentatively, D is TRBD1 (6 bases). V lost 3 bases and J lost 0, with 11 bases in between. The CDR3 covers 15 residues. The germline V gene encodes CDR1 KGHSH and CDR2 LQKENI. CDR3 in amino acids: CASSPRQELNTEAFF. CDR3 in DNA: TGTGCCAGCTCACCCAGACAGGAGCTGAACACTGAAGCTTTCTTT.

This clone has a handful of counts. This rearrangement joins TRBV4-1 to TRBJ2-5; D ambiguous. This CDR3 is 15 amino acids long. Trimming took 0 bases from V and 5 from J, leaving 13 bases between them. Germline loops: CDR1 MGHRA, CDR2 YSYEKL. DNA for the CDR3: TGCGCCAGCAGCCAAGATGAACTCTCGGAGGAGACCCAGTACTTC. Protein: CASSQDELSEETQYF.

The chain links TRBV5-8 to TRBJ2-7; perhaps TRBD1 as D (6 bases). Trimming left V 0 bases short and J 2 bases short, with 12 bases between. Germline CDR1 is SGHTS and CDR2 is YDEGEE. The CDR3 contains 15 residues. CDR3 DNA: TGTGCCAGCAGCTTGGGGCAGGGGCTCACCTACGAGCAGTACTTC. Amino acids: CASSLGQGLTYEQYF.

This chain uses TRBV5-6 with TRBJ2-7, with 7 bases that match TRBD2. This CDR3 has 13 amino acids. V shed 4 bases, J shed 3 bases, and the junction held 4 bases outside the gene matches. The germline V gene has CDR1 SGHDT and CDR2 YYEEEE. The CDR3 region has the DNA TGTGCCAGCAGCGTCGGGACTAACTACGAGCAGTACTTC. Translated: CASSVGTNYEQYF.

The J gene is TRBJ2-3, the V gene TRBV6-4; D is possibly TRBD2 (5 bases). The V and J ends lost 3 bases and 1 base respectively, with 14 bases between them. This CDR3 comprises 16 residues. Germline CDR1 and CDR2: MRHNA and SNTAGT. The CDR3 DNA sequence: TGTGCCAGCAGTGAAACGGGAACTAGTGGCACAGATACGCAGTATTTT. Translated, it gives CASSETGTSGTDTQYF.

The rearrangement joins TRBV18 to TRBJ2-2, with D perhaps TRBD1 (6 bases). Trimming removed 3 bases at V and 4 bases at J, with 15 bases between. Germline CDR1 is KGHSH and CDR2 is LQKENI. CDR3 length equals 16 residues. In DNA, the CDR3 is TGTGCCAGCTCACCCGGACAGCCTGTCGGCACCGGGGAGCTGTTTTTT. It is translated as CASSPGQPVGTGELFF.

The chain employs TRBV7-9 and TRBJ2-5; 7 positions match TRBD2. The CDR3 covers 13 residues. With V trimmed by 5 bases and J by 5 bases, 5 bases remained unmatched. CDR1 is SEHNR, CDR2 FQNEAQ, per germline (reference sequence). CDR3 DNA: TGTGCCAGCAGCCCCGGGGGGTATGAGACCCAGTACTTC. Translation gives CASSPGGYETQYF. Full variable domain (outside the CDR3, taken from reference TRBV7-9 and TRBJ2-5): DTGVSQNPRHKITKRGQNVTFRCDPISEHNRLYWYRQTLGQGPEFLTYFQNEAQLEKSRLLSDRFSAERPKGSFSTLEIQRTEQGDSAMYLCASSPGGYETQYFGPGTRLLVL.

The chain has TRBV4-1 and TRBJ2-1; maybe TRBD1 (5 bases). Trimming pared 0 bases from V and 6 bases from J, leaving 12 bases between. The CDR3 covers 15 residues. Germline V gene data show CDR1 as MGHRA and CDR2 as YSYEKL. The CDR3 sequence: CASSQEGRPSNEQFF. In DNA form, the CDR3 reads TGCGCCAGCAGCCAAGAGGGGCGGCCTAGCAATGAGCAGTTCTTC.

This clone came up a few times. This chain connects TRBV6-5 to TRBJ1-1, with TRBD1 as a possible D gene (6 bases). The CDR3 has 13 residues. Trimming took off 2 bases at V and 7 bases at J, with 11 bases between the two ends. From germline, CDR1 is MNHEY and CDR2 SVGAGI. For the CDR3, the DNA is TGTGCCAGCAGTTACACAAGGGGGGGTGAAGCTTTCTTT. Protein product: CASSYTRGGEAFF.

V and J are TRBV6-1 and TRBJ1-1; 8 positions match TRBD1. Germline-derived CDR1 and CDR2 are MNHNS and SASEGT. The length of the CDR3 is 14 residues. With 6 bases clipped from V and 0 bases from J, the junction kept 3 bases outside the gene matches. The CDR3 protein is CASRRDRMNTEAFF. CDR3 in DNA: TGTGCCAGCAGACGGGACAGGATGAACACTGAAGCTTTCTTT.

This clone was seen a few times. The genes are TRBV7-2 and TRBJ2-5, with 8 bases identical to TRBD2. The J call may be in error: the DNA end matches TRBJ2-7 better. Germline V lookup: CDR1 SGHTA, CDR2 FQGNSA. This CDR3 is 15 amino acids long. CDR3 bases: TGTGCCAGCAGCTCATTAGCGGGGCGCACCTACGAGCAGTACTTC. This sequence encodes CASSSLAGRTYEQYF.

There are a few counts of this clone. CDR3 nucleotides: TGTGCCAGCGGACAGTCGGCTGGAAACACCATATATTTT. Encoded protein: CASGQSAGNTIYF. The chain recombines TRBV7-6 with TRBJ1-3; perhaps TRBD1 as D (6 bases). The V gene lost 8 bases and the J gene lost 2 bases, with 10 bases spanning the gap. This CDR3 is built from 13 residues. CDR1 SGHVS and CDR2 FNYEAQ come from the germline V gene.

The rearrangement uses TRBV30 and TRBJ2-3; TRBD2 aligns across 12 bases. V trimming: 2 bases; J trimming: 6 bases; junction bases outside the gene matches: 3. The CDR3 is 14 amino acids. CDR1 GTSNPN and CDR2 SVGIG come from the germline V gene (reference sequence). In DNA form, the CDR3 reads TGTGCCTGGAGTCCCGGGACTAGCGGGGATACGCAGTATTTT. Translation: CAWSPGTSGDTQYF. Full variable domain (remainder filled in from reference TRBV30 and TRBJ2-3): SQTIHQWPATLVQPVGSPLSLECTVEGTSNPNLYWYRQAAGRGLQLLFYSVGIGQISSEVPQNLSASRPQDRQFILSSKKLLLSDSGFYLCAWSPGTSGDTQYFGPGTRLTVL.

V is TRBV6-5 and J is TRBJ2-4; D might be TRBD2 (6 bases). Germline V gene sequence: CDR1 MNHEY, CDR2 SVGAGI. This CDR3 is built from 15 residues. The V and J ends lost 2 bases and 8 bases respectively, with 16 bases between them. CDR3 sequence: CASSYGHTSRDIQYF. The CDR3 DNA follows: TGTGCCAGCAGTTACGGCCATACTAGCCGGGACATTCAGTACTTC.

The chain combines TRBV9 with TRBJ1-2; D unclear. V lost 3 bases, J lost 4 bases, and 10 bases lay in between. This CDR3 contains 13 residues. Per germline, CDR1 SGDLS and CDR2 YYNGEE. CDR3 sequence (DNA): TGTGCCAGCAGCGCCGAGGGCTTCTATGGCTACACCTTC. It codes for CASSAEGFYGYTF.

This clone was seen a few times. The chain uses TRBV4-1 and TRBJ2-1; 7 bases line up with TRBD2. Germline V lookup: CDR1 MGHRA, CDR2 YSYEKL. The J segment lost 2 bases and the V segment lost 3 bases, leaving 16 bases of the junction unmatched. CDR3 length equals 19 residues. Here the CDR3 DNA reads TGCGCCAGCAGCCACCCACTCTCCGGCGGACTAGGGGCCTACAATGAGCAGTTCTTC. As protein: CASSHPLSGGLGAYNEQFF.

V usage is TRBV27 and J usage is TRBJ2-1; TRBD1 matches at 8 bases. The CDR3 spans 18 residues. The germline gives CDR1 MNHEY, CDR2 SMNVEV (reference sequence). V dropped 5 bases and J dropped 0; count of bases not matched to a gene: 12. The CDR3 DNA is TGTGCCAGCAGTGTCAGGTCAGGGGGCGACCCCTCCTACAATGAGCAGTTCTTC. This sequence encodes CASSVRSGGDPSYNEQFF.

This clone has a handful of counts. V gene TRBV5-1 combines with J gene TRBJ2-1; 7 bases match TRBD2. CDR1 SGHRS and CDR2 YFSETQ come from the germline V gene. There are 17 residues in the CDR3. V dropped 4 bases and J dropped 3; count of bases not matched to a gene: 13. The chain's CDR3 is CASSRELAGTGYNEQFF. The CDR3 coding sequence is TGCGCCAGCAGCAGGGAATTAGCGGGCACCGGCTACAATGAGCAGTTCTTC.

This rearrangement joins TRBV4-1 to TRBJ2-4; D unresolved. This CDR3 is 16 amino acids long. Trimming shortened V by 6 bases and J by 1 base, and 16 bases separated the two germline ends. The germline CDR1 and CDR2 sequences are MGHRA and YSYEKL. CDR3 nucleotide sequence: TGCGCCAGCAGTAGGAGTTGGGTGGGTGCCAAAAACATTCAGTACTTC. It encodes CASSRSWVGAKNIQYF.

This clone has just a few counts. V is TRBV11-2 and J is TRBJ2-2; D ambiguous. Germline values: CDR1 SGHAT, CDR2 FQNNGV. CDR3 length: 13 amino acids. Trimming stripped 5 bases from V and 6 bases from J, with 10 bases between. The CDR3 sequence is CASSPIQAGELFF. CDR3 sequence (DNA): TGTGCCAGCAGCCCCATCCAGGCCGGGGAGCTGTTTTTT.

V is TRBV7-6 and J is TRBJ1-3; D unresolved. This CDR3 is 15 amino acids long. Between the trimmed V and J ends, which lost 1 base and 3 bases, there was a span of 10 bases. Germline assignment: CDR1 SGHVS and CDR2 FNYEAQ. CDR3 sequence: CASSLDYPVGNTIYF. The CDR3, as DNA: TGTGCCAGCAGCTTAGATTACCCAGTTGGAAACACCATATATTTT.

The chain combines TRBV4-1 with TRBJ2-3, with 13 positions matching TRBD2. CDR1 is MGHRA and CDR2 is YSYEKL in the germline V gene. The CDR3 contains 16 residues. J was trimmed by 5 bases and V by 3 bases; bases with no gene match: 5. The CDR3 sequence is CASSQWGLAGLDTQYF. As DNA, the CDR3 is TGCGCCAGCAGCCAGTGGGGACTAGCGGGATTAGATACGCAGTATTTT.

V and J are TRBV5-1 and TRBJ2-5; TRBD2 is a possible D gene (5 bases). The J call is in doubt because the DNA end fits TRBJ2-7 better. The CDR3 is 15 residues long. Looked up from germline, CDR1 is SGHRS and CDR2 is YFSETQ. The CDR3 loop is CASSPGTARAYEQYF. CDR3 nucleotides: TGCGCCAGCAGCCCCGGAACAGCGCGGGCCTACGAGCAGTACTTC.

The chain joins TRBV7-9 to TRBJ2-3; 13 positions match TRBD2. Per germline, CDR1 SEHNR and CDR2 FQNEAQ (reference sequence). The CDR3 runs to 17 residues. With V trimmed by 5 bases and J by 4 bases, 9 bases remained unmatched. CDR3 residues: CASSHEEGLAGADTQYF. CDR3 in DNA: TGTGCCAGCAGCCACGAAGAAGGACTAGCGGGGGCAGATACGCAGTATTTT. The full variable domain, rest sourced from reference TRBV7-9 and TRBJ2-3, is DTGVSQNPRHKITKRGQNVTFRCDPISEHNRLYWYRQTLGQGPEFLTYFQNEAQLEKSRLLSDRFSAERPKGSFSTLEIQRTEQGDSAMYLCASSHEEGLAGADTQYFGPGTRLTVL.

The chain joins TRBV11-2 to TRBJ2-7; TRBD2 agrees at 9 bases. J lost 0 bases, V lost 5 bases, and 5 bases had no gene match. The CDR3 length is 15 residues. The germline V gene has CDR1 SGHAT and CDR2 FQNNGV. CDR3 sequence reads: CASSMRLAASYEQYF. DNA of the CDR3: TGTGCCAGCAGCATGAGACTAGCGGCCTCCTACGAGCAGTACTTC.

Comment on this clone: The missing conserved phenylalanine or tryptophan at the end of this CDR3 makes a read error likely. This chain uses TRBV7-2 with TRBJ1-2; no definite D call. V gave up 0 bases and J gave up 3 bases, with 8 bases separating them. This CDR3 is 14 amino acids long. The germline CDR1 and CDR2 sequences are SGHTA and FQGNSA. The CDR3 sequence is CASSLAAGDYGYTS. The DNA of the CDR3 is TGTGCCAGCAGCTTAGCGGCGGGAGACTATGGCTACACCTCC.

The chain links TRBV28 to TRBJ2-2; TRBD1 aligns across 8 bases. Germline lookup yields CDR1 MDHEN and CDR2 SYDVKM. The ends lost 2 bases at V and 0 bases at J; junction bases unmatched: 5. The CDR3 totals 17 residues. The CDR3 sequence is CASSLRWTGSNTGELFF. CDR3 nucleotides: TGTGCCAGCAGTTTACGATGGACAGGGTCGAACACCGGGGAGCTGTTTTTT.

J is TRBJ2-3 and V is TRBV28; 8 bases fit TRBD2. CDR1 MDHEN and CDR2 SYDVKM come from the germline V gene. Trimming removed 6 bases from V and 1 base from J; junction bases left unmatched: 6. This CDR3 spans 15 amino acids. The CDR3 reads CASSSGSGGTDTQYF. CDR3 in DNA: TGTGCCAGCAGCAGCGGGAGCGGGGGCACAGATACGCAGTATTTT.

This sequence joins TRBV20-1 and TRBJ2-7; D is undetermined. Germline CDR1 DFQATT, CDR2 SNEGSKA (reference sequence). The CDR3 is made up of 11 amino acids. The V and J ends lost 6 bases and 3 bases respectively, with 9 bases between them. In DNA form, the CDR3 reads TGCAGTGCCCGTCTTATCTACGAGCAGTACTTC. It specifies CSARLIYEQYF.